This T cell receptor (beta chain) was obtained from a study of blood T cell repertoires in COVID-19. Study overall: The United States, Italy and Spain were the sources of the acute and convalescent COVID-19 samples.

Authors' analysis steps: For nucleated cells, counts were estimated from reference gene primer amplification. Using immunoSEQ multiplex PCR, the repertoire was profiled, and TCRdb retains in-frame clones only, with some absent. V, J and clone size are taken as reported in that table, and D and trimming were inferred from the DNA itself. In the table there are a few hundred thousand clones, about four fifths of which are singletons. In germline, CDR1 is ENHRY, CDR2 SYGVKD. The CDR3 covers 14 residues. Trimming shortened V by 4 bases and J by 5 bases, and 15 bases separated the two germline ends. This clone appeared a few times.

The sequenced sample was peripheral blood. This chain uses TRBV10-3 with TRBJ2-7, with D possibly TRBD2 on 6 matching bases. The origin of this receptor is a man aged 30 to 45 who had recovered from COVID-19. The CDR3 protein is CAISGGETGHEQYF. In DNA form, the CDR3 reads TGTGCCATCAGTGGGGGGGAGACTGGCCACGAGCAGTACTTC.